These T cell receptor beta chains were read from a single sample in a study of blood T cell repertoires in acute mononucleosis. Only in-frame clones appear in the TCRdb table, and some are missing; sequencing was by immunoSEQ multiplex PCR. The table records thousands of clones, around 27% of them present only once. The material sequenced was EBV YVL epitope tetramer+ CD8+ T cells sorted from PBMCs, taken during acute infectious mononucleosis. These receptor sequences come from a woman younger than 35 with infectious mononucleosis caused by EBV. CDR3s leave out the opening cysteine and the closing phenylalanine or tryptophan. Clone size appears in some rows only: once, few, many, or a class for an expanded clone.

>12|-|TRBV19|-
ASTGGVTYNEQF
>9|-|TRBV28|TRBJ2-1
ASSYSDEQF
>19|few|TRBV29-1|TRBJ2-1
SVGGTGSGTSGSFSYNEQF
>19|-|TRBV29-1|TRBJ2-1
SVGGTGSGTSGAYSFIEQF
>10|-|TRBV6-5|TRBJ2-1
ASSLYSNEQF
>11|once|TRBV11-2|TRBJ2-1
ASRALGLNEQF
>10|-|TRBV7-3|TRBJ2-1
ASSRYSDEQF
>14|-|TRBV27|TRBJ1-1
ASSFLGQTMNTGTF
>11|few|TRBV19|TRBJ2-1
ASTGGVTYNEF
>12|large|TRBV30|TRBJ2-1
ACQPGPGYNEQF
>13|few|TRBV7-9|TRBJ2-1
ASSFTSGINNEQF
>12|many|TRBV7-2|TRBJ2-1
ACQPGPGYNEQF
>19|few|TRBV29-1|TRBJ2-1
SVGGTGSGTSGAYSFYEQF
>14|-|TRBV27|TRBJ2-7
ASGGVVSSGGTEQY
>10|few|TRBV6-1|TRBJ2-1
ASSRYSDEQF
>14|-|TRBV11-3|TRBJ1-1
ASSLEVRGVNTEAF